This passage covers 23 T cell receptor beta chains from one sample sequenced in a study of blood T cell repertoires in COVID-19. Assay used: immunoSEQ multiplex PCR; TCRdb lists only in-frame clones, some missing. The sample lists fewer than 300,000 clones; approximately 90% were seen once. The specimen sequenced was peripheral blood. The receptor set was obtained from a woman aged 40 to 50 who had recovered from COVID-19.

The sample holds one count of this clone. V and J are TRBV19 and TRBJ2-1; 7 positions match TRBD2. There are 15 residues in the CDR3. The J segment lost 2 bases and the V segment lost 1 base, leaving 2 bases of the junction unmatched. CDR1 and CDR2 from the germline V gene are LNHDA and SQIVND (reference sequence). Written as DNA, the CDR3 is TGTGCCAGTAGTATAGTCACTAGCGCCTACAATGAGCAGTTCTTC. Its protein product is CASSIVTSAYNEQFF.

The rearrangement links TRBV5-6 to TRBJ2-1; 9 bases fit TRBD2. Unmatched junction bases numbered 11, after V lost 2 bases and J lost 11 bases. The length of the CDR3 is 15 residues. Germline loops: CDR1 SGHDT, CDR2 YYEEEE. CDR3: CASSFSPSGKGKQFF. CDR3 in DNA: TGTGCCAGCAGCTTTTCCCCTAGCGGGAAGGGAAAGCAGTTCTTC.

The V and J genes are TRBV5-1 and TRBJ1-1; possibly TRBD1 for D (5 bases). The CDR3 has 14 residues. Germline-derived CDR1 and CDR2 are SGHRS and YFSETQ. V lost 3 bases and J 6 bases, leaving 15 bases between the germline ends. The CDR3 is CASSSQVDPPEAFF. The CDR3 DNA reads as TGCGCCAGCAGCTCACAGGTTGATCCCCCTGAAGCTTTCTTT.

V is TRBV28 and J is TRBJ2-5; 7 bases line up with TRBD2. Germline lookup yields CDR1 MDHEN and CDR2 SYDVKM. J lost 7 bases, V lost 5 bases, and 13 bases had no gene match. This CDR3 region has 15 residues. CDR3 bases: TGTGCCAGCAGTGGTACTGTTCCCCCGGGGGGGACCCAGTACTTC. It is translated as CASSGTVPPGGTQYF.

The gene calls are TRBV7-3 and TRBJ2-1; 10 positions agree with TRBD2. Trimming cost V 0 bases and J 4 bases; bases outside gene matches: 6. Germline loops: CDR1 SGHTA, CDR2 FQGTGA. There are 17 residues in the CDR3. The DNA of the CDR3 is TGTGCCAGCAGCTTAACTTCCCTAGCGGGAGTATACAATGAGCAGTTCTTC. The encoded protein is CASSLTSLAGVYNEQFF.

J is TRBJ1-6 and V is TRBV30; 7 bases are shared with TRBD1. The CDR3 has 14 amino acids. CDR1 GTSNPN and CDR2 SVGIG come from the germline V gene (reference sequence). V shed 2 bases and J 7 bases; nucleotides not matched to a gene: 5. CDR3 nucleotides: TGTGCCTGGAGTTGGGCAGGGGGGAATTCACCCCTCCACTTT. As protein: CAWSWAGGNSPLHF.

The chain links TRBV2 to TRBJ1-5; D not resolved. CDR1 and CDR2 (germline): SNHLY, FYNNEI. The CDR3 totals 13 residues. The V and J ends lost 6 bases and 3 bases respectively, with 9 bases between them. CDR3 region: CASRGRPNQPQHF. For the CDR3, the DNA is TGTGCCAGCAGGGGGAGACCCAATCAGCCCCAGCATTTT.

The J gene is TRBJ1-2, the V gene TRBV29-1; 7 bases line up with TRBD1. This CDR3 comprises 10 residues. Germline V gives CDR1 SQVTM, CDR2 ANQGSEA. Trimming removed 7 bases from V and 6 bases from J; junction bases left unmatched: 2. CDR3 amino acids: CSGGTDGYTF. The CDR3 nucleotides are TGCAGCGGCGGGACAGATGGCTACACCTTC.

This chain uses TRBV10-3 with TRBJ1-5; D remains ambiguous. The CDR3 is 13 amino acids. CDR1 is ENHRY and CDR2 is SYGVKD in the germline V gene. V shed 7 bases and J shed 7 bases, with 14 bases lying between them. The CDR3 reads CAITPESGQPQHF. The CDR3 region has the DNA TGTGCCATCACCCCCGAGTCAGGACAGCCCCAGCATTTT.

The chain combines TRBV3-1 (or the pseudogene TRBV3-2) with TRBJ1-6; D remains ambiguous. CDR1 is LGHDT, CDR2 YNNKEL, per germline (reference sequence). This CDR3 region has 16 residues. Trimming shortened V by 0 bases and J by 4 bases, and 10 bases separated the two germline ends. DNA for the CDR3: TGTGCCAGCAGCCAAGATCGTGGCAGTTATAATTCACCCCTCCACTTT. Translating gives CASSQDRGSYNSPLHF.

The rearrangement links TRBV6-5 to TRBJ2-7; 8 bases align to TRBD2. With 8 bases clipped from V and 2 bases from J, the junction kept 5 bases outside the gene matches. Germline V gene sequence: CDR1 MNHEY, CDR2 SVGAGI. The length of the CDR3 is 13 residues. The CDR3 spells CASQRGLAYEQYF. In DNA form, the CDR3 reads TGTGCCAGCCAACGGGGACTAGCCTACGAGCAGTACTTC.

This clone was recorded only once. The V and J genes are TRBV4-1 and TRBJ1-2, with 7 bases fitting TRBD1. Trimming cost V 8 bases and J 4 bases; bases outside gene matches: 1. Germline V CDR1 and CDR2: MGHRA, YSYEKL. The CDR3 runs 11 residues. CDR3 coding DNA: TGCGCCAGCGGGGACAGCTATGGCTACACCTTC. Protein sequence: CASGDSYGYTF.

The chain employs TRBV5-1 and TRBJ2-7; 10 nucleotides align to TRBD2. The CDR3 spans 12 residues. Germline values: CDR1 SGHRS, CDR2 YFSETQ. The V segment lost 5 bases and the J segment 7 bases; nucleotides outside the gene matches: 3. The CDR3: CASRAGGEEQYF. In DNA form, the CDR3 reads TGCGCCAGCAGAGCGGGAGGGGAGGAGCAGTACTTC.

The gene calls are TRBV19 and TRBJ2-1, with 8 bases lining up with TRBD2. CDR1 LNHDA and CDR2 SQIVND come from the germline V gene (reference sequence). The CDR3 runs to 15 residues. V gave up 10 bases and J gave up 6 bases; unmatched junction bases: 14. Here the CDR3 DNA reads TGTGCCACCTCGTCGGCGGGAGGCCTGTCCAATGAGCAGTTCTTC. This translates into CATSSAGGLSNEQFF. Together with reference TRBV19 and TRBJ2-1, the CDR3 gives the full variable domain: DGGITQSPKYLFRKEGQNVTLSCEQNLNHDAMYWYRQDPGQGLRLIYYSQIVNDFQKGDIAEGYSVSREKKESFPLTVTSAQKNPTAFYLCATSSAGGLSNEQFFGPGTRLTVL.

J is TRBJ2-1 and V is TRBV9, with 10 bases fitting TRBD2. The V gene's germline CDR1 is SGDLS and CDR2 YYNGEE. This CDR3 is 16 amino acids long. V dropped 0 bases and J dropped 5; count of bases not matched to a gene: 5. The CDR3, as DNA: TGTGCCAGCAGCGTAGTATGGACTAGCGGTAACAATGAGCAGTTCTTC. It is translated as CASSVVWTSGNNEQFF.

V is TRBV5-1 and J is TRBJ2-1; 7 bases match TRBD2. The CDR3 has 14 amino acids. CDR1 is SGHRS, CDR2 YFSETQ, per germline. V was pared by 4 bases and J by 9 bases, with 10 bases of the junction left unmatched. Here the CDR3 DNA reads TGCGCCAGCAGCGCTCTCACTAGCGACGGTGAGCAGTTCTTC. Protein sequence: CASSALTSDGEQFF.

The rearrangement links TRBV9 to TRBJ2-5, with 9 bases fitting TRBD1. The V gene's germline CDR1 is SGDLS and CDR2 YYNGEE. The ends lost 4 bases at V and 4 bases at J; junction bases unmatched: 2. This CDR3 has 13 amino acids. CDR3 in DNA: TGTGCCAGCAGCAAGGACAGGGGAGAGACCCAGTACTTC. Protein product: CASSKDRGETQYF. The variable domain in full, with the rest retrieved from reference TRBV9 and TRBJ2-5, is DSGVTQTPKHLITATGQRVTLRCSPRSGDLSVYWYQQSLDQGLQFLIQYYNGEERAKGNILERFSAQQFPDLHSELNLSSLELGDSALYFCASSKDRGETQYFGPGTRLLVL.

The rearrangement uses TRBV7-2 and TRBJ2-3, with a tentative D call TRBD1 (6 bases). V was pared by 5 bases and J by 1 base, with 19 bases between. The CDR3 length is 17 residues. Per the germline V gene, CDR1 is SGHTA and CDR2 is FQGNSA. For the CDR3, the DNA is TGTGCCAGCAGCCCCCCCGGCGCGGCAGGGGGCACAGATACGCAGTATTTT. It encodes CASSPPGAAGGTDTQYF. Complete variable domain (other parts from reference TRBV7-2 and TRBJ2-3): GAGVSQSPSNKVTEKGKDVELRCDPISGHTALYWYRQSLGQGLEFLIYFQGNSAPDKSGLPSDRFSAERTGGSVSTLTIQRTQQEDSAVYLCASSPPGAAGGTDTQYFGPGTRLTVL.

This chain joins TRBV5-4 and TRBJ1-5, with D possibly TRBD1 on 5 matching bases. Germline-derived CDR1 and CDR2 are SGHNT and YYREEE (reference sequence). The CDR3 contains 15 residues. Trimming stripped 0 bases from V and 1 base from J, with 8 bases between. CDR3 amino acids: CASSLEQESNQPQHF. CDR3 in DNA: TGTGCCAGCAGCTTGGAACAGGAGAGCAATCAGCCCCAGCATTTT. Looking up the rest from reference TRBV5-4 and TRBJ1-5 gives the full variable domain: ETGVTQSPTHLIKTRGQQVTLRCSSQSGHNTVSWYQQALGQGPQFIFQYYREEENGRGNFPPRFSGLQFPNYSSELNVNALELDDSALYLCASSLEQESNQPQHFGDGTRLSIL.

The chain combines TRBV27 with TRBJ2-3; D is possibly TRBD2 (6 bases). CDR1 is MNHEY and CDR2 is SMNVEV in the germline V gene (reference sequence). This CDR3 region has 13 residues. Trimming removed 2 bases from V and 14 bases from J, with 17 bases in between. The CDR3 DNA reads TGTGCCAGCAGTTTAAGGAGGGGCGCAGGACGGTATTTT. Protein: CASSLRRGAGRYF.

The chain links TRBV30 to TRBJ2-5, with D unclear. V lost 3 bases, J lost 2 bases, and 4 bases lay in between. The germline gives CDR1 GTSNPN, CDR2 SVGIG (reference sequence). The CDR3 consists of 11 residues. The CDR3 sequence is CAWSPQETQYF. The CDR3 bases are TGTGCCTGGAGCCCGCAAGAGACCCAGTACTTC. Full variable domain (outside the CDR3, taken from reference TRBV30 and TRBJ2-5): SQTIHQWPATLVQPVGSPLSLECTVEGTSNPNLYWYRQAAGRGLQLLFYSVGIGQISSEVPQNLSASRPQDRQFILSSKKLLLSDSGFYLCAWSPQETQYFGPGTRLLVL.

In its sample, this clone was seen once. The V and J genes are TRBV6-2 or TRBV6-3 and TRBJ1-2, with unresolved D. The CDR3 is 12 residues long. Germline CDR1 MNHEY, CDR2 SVGEGT. Between the trimmed V and J ends, which lost 5 bases and 9 bases, there was a span of 13 bases. The CDR3 loop reads CASSPGVPSYTF. The CDR3 DNA reads TGTGCCAGCAGTCCCGGAGTACCCAGCTACACCTTC.

The chain carries TRBV24-1 and TRBJ1-5; possibly TRBD1 for D (6 bases). CDR3 length equals 16 residues. Germline CDR1 is KGHDR and CDR2 is SFDVKD. V lost 1 base and J 6 bases, leaving 15 bases between the germline ends. CDR3 DNA: TGTGCCACCAGTGATTTTCGGGGGGCGGTGGGTCAGCCCCAGCATTTT. Its translation: CATSDFRGAVGQPQHF.